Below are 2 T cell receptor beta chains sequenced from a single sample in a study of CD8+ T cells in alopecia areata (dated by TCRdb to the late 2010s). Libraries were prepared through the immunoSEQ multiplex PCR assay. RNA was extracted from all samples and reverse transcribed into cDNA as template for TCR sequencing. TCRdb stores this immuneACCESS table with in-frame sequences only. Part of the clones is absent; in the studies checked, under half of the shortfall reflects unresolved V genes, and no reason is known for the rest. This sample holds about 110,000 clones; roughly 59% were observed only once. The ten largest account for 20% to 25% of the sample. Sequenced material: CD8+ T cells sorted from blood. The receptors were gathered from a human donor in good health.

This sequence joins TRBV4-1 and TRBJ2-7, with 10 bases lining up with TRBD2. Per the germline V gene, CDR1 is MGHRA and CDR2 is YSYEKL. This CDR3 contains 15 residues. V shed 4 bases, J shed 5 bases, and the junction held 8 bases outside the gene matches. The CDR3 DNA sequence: TGCGCCAGCAGCCGAGCAGCGGGAGGGGGAGACGAGCAGTACTTC. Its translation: CASSRAAGGGDEQYF.

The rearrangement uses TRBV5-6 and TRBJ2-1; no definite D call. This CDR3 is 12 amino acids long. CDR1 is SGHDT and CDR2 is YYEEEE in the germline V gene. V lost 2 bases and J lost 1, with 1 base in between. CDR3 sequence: CASSFSYNEQFF. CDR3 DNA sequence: TGTGCCAGCAGCTTTTCCTACAATGAGCAGTTCTTC. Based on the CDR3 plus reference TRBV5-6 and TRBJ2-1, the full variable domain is DAGVTQSPTHLIKTRGQQVTLRCSPKSGHDTVSWYQQALGQGPQFIFQYYEEEERQRGNFPDRFSGHQFPNYSSELNVNALLLGDSALYLCASSFSYNEQFFGPGTRLTVL.